This passage covers 21 T cell receptor beta chains from one sample sequenced in a study of T cell repertoires in cytomegalovirus infection. One entry per CDR3 protein, called by TCRdb with MiXCR from the reads. The sample lists a few hundred thousand distinct CDR3 sequences; more than 15% were seen once. The material sequenced was CD8+ T cells from PBMCs. The receptors were sampled from a human donor in good health (CMV status not recorded). Some clones in this sample may be carry-over from other donors' samples.

This clonotype was found a few times. The chain is built from TRBV7-9 and TRBJ2-7; the D gene is possibly TRBD1 (5 bases). This CDR3 spans 13 amino acids. Germline values: CDR1 SEHNR, CDR2 FQNEAQ (reference sequence). V lost 4 bases, J lost 1 base, and 8 bases lay in between. CDR3 coding DNA: TGTGCCAGCAGCTCGACAGCATCCTACGAGCAGTACTTC. Translating gives CASSSTASYEQYF.

This clonotype was observed at least ten times. CDR3 protein: CASSARGRILKDNEQFF. The CDR3 DNA is TGTGCCAGCAGTGCGAGGGGACGGATATTAAAAGACAATGAGCAGTTCTTC. The chain is built from TRBV7-8 and TRBJ2-1; perhaps D is TRBD1 or TRBD2 (5 bases each). Germline CDR1 SGHVS, CDR2 FQNEAQ. Trimming left V 6 bases short and J 5 bases short, with 23 bases between. There are 17 residues in the CDR3.

There are many counts of this clonotype. V gene TRBV7-2 combines with J gene TRBJ2-1; D may be TRBD1 or TRBD2 (5 bases each). V lost 5 bases, J lost 0 bases, and 14 bases lay in between. The length of the CDR3 is 16 residues. Germline assignment: CDR1 SGHTA and CDR2 FQGNSA. The CDR3 loop is CASSPGAGSSYNEQFF. CDR3 sequence (DNA): TGTGCCAGCAGCCCTGGGGCAGGGAGCTCCTACAATGAGCAGTTCTTC.

The V gene is TRBV28, the J gene TRBJ2-7; D possibly uses TRBD1 or TRBD2 (5 bases each). V dropped 5 bases and J dropped 5 bases, with 16 bases sitting between them. CDR1 and CDR2 (germline): MDHEN, SYDVKM. CDR3 length: 14 residues. CDR3 sequence reads: CASSISGPLDEQYF. Written as DNA, the CDR3 is TGTGCCAGCAGTATATCGGGACCTTTGGACGAGCAGTACTTC.

This clonotype was counted many times. The chain couples TRBV12-5 to TRBJ1-1; D call uncertain. Germline loops: CDR1 LGHNT, CDR2 FRNRAP. The V and J ends lost 5 bases and 1 base respectively, with 11 bases between them. CDR3 length: 14 residues. CDR3 residues: CASGTGEKNTEAFF. In nucleotides, the CDR3 is TGTGCTAGTGGTACCGGGGAAAAGAACACTGAAGCTTTCTTT.

This clonotype was seen repeatedly, ten times or more. The chain couples TRBV6-1 to TRBJ2-2; no reliable D call. The CDR3 loop spans 13 amino acids. V was pared by 0 bases and J by 3 bases, with 2 bases between. In germline, CDR1 is MNHNS, CDR2 SASEGT. The CDR3 bases are TGTGCCAGCAGTGAAGCCGACACCGGGGAGCTGTTTTTT. Protein product: CASSEADTGELFF.

The V and J genes are TRBV5-6 and TRBJ2-1; D gene ambiguous. Germline-derived CDR1 and CDR2 are SGHDT and YYEEEE. Trimming took off 3 bases at V and 2 bases at J, with 15 bases between the two ends. The CDR3 runs 16 residues. The CDR3 region has the DNA TGTGCCAGCAGCTCATTGGATCACCCTGCCTACAATGAGCAGTTCTTC. Its translation is CASSSLDHPAYNEQFF. Based on the CDR3 plus reference TRBV5-6 and TRBJ2-1, the full variable domain is DAGVTQSPTHLIKTRGQQVTLRCSPKSGHDTVSWYQQALGQGPQFIFQYYEEEERQRGNFPDRFSGHQFPNYSSELNVNALLLGDSALYLCASSSLDHPAYNEQFFGPGTRLTVL.

V gene TRBV11-3 combines with J gene TRBJ2-2; 8 bases align to TRBD1. Germline values: CDR1 SGHNT, CDR2 YENEEA. The CDR3 has 17 residues. Trimming at V came to 4 bases and at J to 4 bases, leaving 11 bases not matched to a gene. CDR3 sequence reads: CASSSFGAGGPTGELFF. CDR3 coding DNA: TGTGCCAGCAGCTCCTTTGGGGCAGGGGGCCCCACCGGGGAGCTGTTTTTT.

The chain carries TRBV19 and TRBJ2-5; 9 bases are shared with TRBD1. V dropped 6 bases and J dropped 1; count of bases not matched to a gene: 6. The CDR3 loop spans 15 amino acids. The germline V gene has CDR1 LNHDA and CDR2 SQIVND (reference sequence). The CDR3 is CASRPGQGVQETQYF. Written as DNA, the CDR3 is TGTGCCAGTAGACCGGGACAGGGAGTCCAAGAGACCCAGTACTTC.

This clonotype was counted ten times or more. The J gene is TRBJ1-5, the V gene TRBV4-1; D uncertain. V was clipped by 2 bases and J by 4 bases, with 9 bases between them. The CDR3 runs 14 residues. The germline V gene encodes CDR1 MGHRA and CDR2 YSYEKL. The CDR3 nucleotides are TGCGCCAGCAGCCAAACAAGGGTAAATCAGCCCCAGCATTTT. It encodes CASSQTRVNQPQHF.

The table lists this clonotype with many counts. The chain combines TRBV7-2 with TRBJ2-1; 11 nucleotides match TRBD2. Germline assignment: CDR1 SGHTA and CDR2 FQGNSA. V lost 7 bases and J lost 2; bases outside the gene matches: 4. This CDR3 spans 15 amino acids. CDR3 loop: CASNVAGGPYNEQFF. CDR3 nucleotide sequence: TGTGCCAGCAACGTAGCGGGGGGGCCCTACAATGAGCAGTTCTTC.

There are a few counts of this clonotype. The V and J genes are TRBV5-4 and TRBJ2-7, with 9 positions matching TRBD1. J gave up 3 bases and V 3 bases, and 4 bases lay outside the gene matches. This CDR3 spans 14 amino acids. Germline CDR1 SGHNT, CDR2 YYREEE (reference sequence). The CDR3 DNA is TGTGCCAGCAGCTGGGGGACAGGGAACTACGAGCAGTACTTC. This codes for CASSWGTGNYEQYF.

Details on this clonotype: A much larger clone lies one base from this, so it may be a read error. V and J are TRBV7-4 and TRBJ2-1; D remains unclear. From germline, CDR1 is SGHVT and CDR2 SQSDAQ. V dropped 2 bases and J dropped 10 bases, with 9 bases sitting between them. The length of the CDR3 is 12 residues. CDR3 region: CASSLPETEQFF. The CDR3 coding sequence is TGTGCCAGCAGCTTACCCGAGACAGAGCAGTTCTTC. Together with reference TRBV7-4 and TRBJ2-1, the CDR3 gives the full variable domain: GAGVSQSPRYKVAKRGRDVALRCDSISGHVTLYWYRQTLGQGSEVLTYSQSDAQRDKSGRPSGRFSAERPERSVSTLKIQRTEQGDSAVYLCASSLPETEQFFGPGTRLTVL.

This clonotype occurred a few times. The chain couples TRBV6-5 to TRBJ1-6, with 8 nucleotides matching TRBD1. With 5 bases clipped from V and 0 bases from J, the junction kept 6 bases outside the gene matches. CDR3 length equals 17 residues. Germline-derived CDR1 and CDR2 are MNHEY and SVGAGI. CDR3 sequence: CASSNWTGSSYNSPLHF. The CDR3 DNA reads as TGTGCCAGCAGTAACTGGACAGGGAGCTCCTATAATTCACCCCTCCACTTT.

This clonotype was seen ten or more times. The CDR3 loop is CASSLAEGQGAFF. Here the CDR3 DNA reads TGTGCCAGCAGCTTAGCAGAGGGACAGGGGGCTTTCTTT. This chain connects TRBV7-2 to TRBJ1-1; 10 nucleotides agree with TRBD1. Looked up from germline, CDR1 is SGHTA and CDR2 is FQGNSA. The CDR3 loop spans 13 amino acids. V gave up 0 bases and J gave up 11 bases; unmatched junction bases: 3.

About this clonotype: A much larger clone lies a single base off, so this may be a read error. The CDR3 end shows no conserved phenylalanine or tryptophan, and so a read error is likely. V is TRBV7-8 and J is TRBJ2-7, with D unclear. V was trimmed by 1 base and J by 7 bases, leaving 5 bases between them. CDR1 and CDR2 (germline): SGHVS, FQNEAQ. The CDR3 is 11 residues long. The CDR3 is CASSLVQEQYL. CDR3 nucleotide sequence: TGTGCCAGCAGCTTAGTCCAGGAGCAGTACCTC.

The rearrangement links TRBV10-3 to TRBJ1-1; D is possibly TRBD1 (5 bases). Trimming removed 6 bases from V and 1 base from J, with 18 bases in between. The CDR3 totals 16 residues. Germline V lookup: CDR1 ENHRY, CDR2 SYGVKD. The CDR3 region has the DNA TGTGCCATCAGGGGGGTCGGTGGAGAGACGAACACTGAAGCTTTCTTT. Protein product: CAIRGVGGETNTEAFF.

This chain uses TRBV13 with TRBJ1-4, with a possible D match to TRBD1 (6 bases). Germline V gives CDR1 PRHDT, CDR2 FYEKMQ (reference sequence). The CDR3 sequence is 14 residues long. The ends were cut back, 5 bases at V and 7 bases at J, with 14 bases in the middle. The CDR3 DNA reads as TGTGCCAGCAGCAGCGGGACACTCAGTGAAAAACTGTTTTTT. Residues: CASSSGTLSEKLFF.

For this clonotype: With a much larger clone just one base away, this may be a read error. The CDR3 DNA follows: TGTGCCGGCAGTTCCCTCGGACAGGGTTTGGAAGCACCCTACGAGCAGTACTTC. Its protein product is CAGSSLGQGLEAPYEQYF. The chain is built from TRBV27 and TRBJ2-7; 8 bases agree with TRBD1. This CDR3 comprises 18 residues. Germline loops: CDR1 MNHEY, CDR2 SMNVEV (reference sequence).

This clonotype came up many times. V gene TRBV20-1 combines with J gene TRBJ2-5; no firm D call. The CDR3 sequence is 16 residues long. V was shortened by 0 bases and J by 2 bases, with 16 bases between the two germline ends. The germline CDR1 and CDR2 sequences are DFQATT and SNEGSKA (reference sequence). The CDR3 reads CSARELSAGSQETQYF. DNA of the CDR3: TGCAGTGCTAGAGAACTGTCCGCCGGCAGTCAAGAGACCCAGTACTTC.

This clonotype came up many times. The rearrangement uses TRBV28 and TRBJ2-3; D might be TRBD1 or TRBD2, each matching 5 bases. With 10 bases removed from V and 4 bases from J, the gap between germline ends came to 18 bases. CDR1 is MDHEN, CDR2 SYDVKM, per germline. This CDR3 spans 14 amino acids. The CDR3 DNA reads TGTGCCACCGCTAGTGGGACCTTCGCAGATACGCAGTATTTT. Protein: CATASGTFADTQYF.